The T cell receptor beta chain described here comes from a study of blood T cell repertoires in COVID-19. Study as a whole: Spain, Italy and the United States supplied samples that represented acute and convalescent COVID-19. PBMCs, B-cell-depleted T cells, or T cells provided the cDNA or gDNA that made up the material.

V lost 5 bases and J lost 3, with 13 bases in between. CDR1 and CDR2 (germline): LNHDA, SQIVND (reference sequence). The CDR3 consists of 15 residues. Authors' processing steps: Nucleated cell number was recorded as an estimate derived from reference gene primer amplification. Using immunoSEQ multiplex PCR, the repertoire was profiled, and TCRdb retains in-frame clones only, with some absent. Clone size and the V and J calls come from that table; the DNA yielded D and trimming. The table shows approximately 500,000 clones, with roughly 88% occurring only once. The sequenced material came from peripheral blood. The receptor was isolated from a human donor in a cohort sampled during active COVID-19. The rearrangement links TRBV19 to TRBJ1-4, with no clear D. In DNA, the CDR3 is TGTGCCAGTAGTCCGAGACATTTGGCTAATGAAAAACTGTTTTTT. Its translation: CASSPRHLANEKLFF.